The source of this T cell receptor beta chain is a study of post-analysis software for immune sequencing data. General study results and limits: Roughly five TRBV segments appeared more often in patients than in controls, and TRBV5-6, TRBV5-1 and TRBV20-1 were among these.

A note on this clonotype: Antigen: not known.

This CDR3 is 15 amino acids long. V was trimmed by 0 bases and J by 2 bases, leaving 11 bases between them. CDR1 and CDR2 from the germline V gene are MNHNY and SVGAGI (reference sequence). TCR beta cDNA libraries had unique molecular identifiers. One entry per CDR3 protein results from TCRdb running MiXCR on the PCR reads. There are some 160,000 distinct CDR3 sequences in the sample; about 34% occur only once, and 25% to 30% lies in the top ten. This clonotype was sampled from a girl aged 5-17 years with multiple sclerosis. The chain has TRBV6-6 and TRBJ2-7; D gene ambiguous. This sample comprised blood, obtained after autologous hematopoietic stem cell transplantation. The CDR3 here is CASSYSSDSAYEQYF. The CDR3 nucleotides read TGTGCCAGCAGTTACTCGTCAGACTCCGCCTACGAGCAGTACTTC.